The 6 T cell receptor beta chains listed next were all sequenced from one sample in a study of chemoradiotherapy in HPV16-positive cancers. This table comes from immunoSEQ multiplex PCR, and its TCRdb copy is limited to in-frame clones, with some not included. The sample includes about 53,000 clones, 90% seen only once; the top ten take roughly 3.3%. The sample consisted of blood, taken from a patient who underwent chemoradiotherapy. The receptor set was obtained from a human donor with HPV-associated anogenital cancer.

CDR3 amino acids: CAWSDRLDGPQHF. The CDR3 coding sequence is TGTGCCTGGAGCGACAGATTGGACGGGCCCCAGCATTTT. The V and J genes are TRBV30 and TRBJ1-5, with D perhaps TRBD1 (5 bases). Germline values: CDR1 GTSNPN, CDR2 SVGIG (reference sequence). The length of the CDR3 is 13 residues. The germline V and J ends were trimmed by 3 bases and 9 bases, with 15 bases remaining between them.

This clone was observed once. The genes are TRBV27 and TRBJ2-7; D is unresolved. CDR1 and CDR2 (germline): MNHEY, SMNVEV (reference sequence). Trimming cost V 4 bases and J 6 bases, with 13 bases left between them. This CDR3 comprises 13 residues. CDR3 residues: CASSSSRIVEQYF. The CDR3 coding sequence is TGTGCCAGCAGTTCCTCCCGTATTGTCGAGCAGTACTTC.

In this sample, this clone turned up once. The chain carries TRBV5-1 and TRBJ2-7, with D possibly being TRBD2 (6 bases). Germline assignment: CDR1 SGHRS and CDR2 YFSETQ. The CDR3 loop spans 14 amino acids. Trimming removed 0 bases from V and 3 bases from J, with 10 bases in between. Here the CDR3 DNA reads TGCGCCAGCAGCTTGGACAGACTAGTCTACGAGCAGTACTTC. Amino acid sequence: CASSLDRLVYEQYF.

This rearrangement joins TRBV10-3 to TRBJ1-4, with D tentatively TRBD1 (6 bases). Germline values: CDR1 ENHRY, CDR2 SYGVKD. This CDR3 is 14 amino acids long. V shed 6 bases and J shed 4 bases, with 12 bases lying between them. The CDR3 DNA follows: TGTGCCATCAGCAGCGACAGGAGTAATGAAAAACTGTTTTTT. It encodes CAISSDRSNEKLFF.

The V call is TRBV7-3, the J call TRBJ2-3, with D perhaps matching TRBD1 (7 bases). Germline V gives CDR1 SGHTA, CDR2 FQGTGA. V lost 3 bases and J lost 6, with 16 bases in between. The CDR3 spans 15 residues. This CDR3 reads CASSFPGGPEDTQYF. The DNA of the CDR3 is TGTGCCAGCAGCTTCCCAGGGGGGCCTGAGGATACGCAGTATTTT.

CDR3 protein: CAVGQGAGNTIYF. The CDR3 DNA sequence: TGTGCCGTCGGACAGGGGGCAGGGAACACCATATATTTT. The chain is built from TRBV10-3 and TRBJ1-3, with 11 positions matching TRBD1. From germline, CDR1 is ENHRY and CDR2 SYGVKD. The ends lost 11 bases at V and 7 bases at J; junction bases unmatched: 7. The CDR3 totals 13 residues.